This T cell receptor (beta chain) was obtained from a study of OX40 agonist ivuxolimab in advanced cancers. Whole-study context: People in dose escalation had one of these cancers: hepatocellular carcinoma, melanoma, renal cell or head and neck cancer. Three dose-escalation patients had partial responses: one with hepatocellular carcinoma and two with cutaneous melanoma.

From germline, CDR1 is LNHNV and CDR2 YYDKDF (reference sequence). The CDR3 consists of 17 residues. J was trimmed by 2 bases and V by 0 bases; bases with no gene match: 7. Collection of blood occurred at baseline, at cycle 4 day 1, and at cycle 7 day 1. Some clones are missing from TCRdb's copy, which holds only in-frame ones; the method was immunoSEQ multiplex PCR. The sample lists approximately 72,000 clones, around 88% occurring once. The gene calls are TRBV15 and TRBJ2-4, with 7 bases that match TRBD2. The source material was CD4+ or CD8+ T cells sorted from blood, sampled in a trial of the OX40 agonist ivuxolimab. The source is an adult with an advanced solid tumor such as melanoma, head and neck, liver or kidney cancer. CDR3 residues: CATSRESGGGSKNIQYF. CDR3 coding DNA: TGTGCCACCAGCAGAGAGTCGGGAGGCGGGTCCAAAAACATTCAGTACTTC.